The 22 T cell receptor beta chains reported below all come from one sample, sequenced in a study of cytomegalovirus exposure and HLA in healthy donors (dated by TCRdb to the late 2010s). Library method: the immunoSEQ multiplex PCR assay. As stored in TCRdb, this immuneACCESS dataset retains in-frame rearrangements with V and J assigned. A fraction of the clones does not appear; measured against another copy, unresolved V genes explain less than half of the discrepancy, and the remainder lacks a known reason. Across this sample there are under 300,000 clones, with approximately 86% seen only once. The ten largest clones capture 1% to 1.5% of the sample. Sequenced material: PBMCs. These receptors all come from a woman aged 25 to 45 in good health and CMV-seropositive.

The CDR3 protein is CASSLPPTGDTFGYTF. The CDR3 DNA is TGCGCCAGCAGCTTGCCACCGACAGGGGATACTTTTGGCTACACCTTC. The gene calls are TRBV5-1 and TRBJ1-2; 8 nucleotides agree with TRBD1. J was trimmed by 7 bases and V by 1 base; bases with no gene match: 12. CDR3 length: 16 residues. Germline assignment: CDR1 SGHRS and CDR2 YFSETQ.

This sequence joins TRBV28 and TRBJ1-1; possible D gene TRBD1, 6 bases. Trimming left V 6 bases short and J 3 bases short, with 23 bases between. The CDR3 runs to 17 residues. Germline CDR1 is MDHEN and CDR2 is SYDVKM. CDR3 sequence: CASRDGVGAAHYTEAFF. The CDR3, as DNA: TGTGCCAGCAGGGACGGTGTGGGGGCGGCCCATTACACTGAAGCTTTCTTT.

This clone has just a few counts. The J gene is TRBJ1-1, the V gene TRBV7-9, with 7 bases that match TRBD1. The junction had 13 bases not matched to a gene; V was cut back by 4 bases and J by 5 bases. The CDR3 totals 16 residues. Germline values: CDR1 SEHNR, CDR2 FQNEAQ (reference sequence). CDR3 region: CASSSYGTALVTEAFF. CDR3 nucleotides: TGTGCCAGCAGCTCCTACGGGACAGCGTTGGTTACTGAAGCTTTCTTT.

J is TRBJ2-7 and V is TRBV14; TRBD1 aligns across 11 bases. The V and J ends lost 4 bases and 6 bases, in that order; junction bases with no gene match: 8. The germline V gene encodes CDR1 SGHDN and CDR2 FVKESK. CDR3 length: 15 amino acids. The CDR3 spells CASSLLRDRGFEQYF. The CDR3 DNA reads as TGTGCCAGCAGCCTACTCCGGGACAGGGGGTTCGAGCAGTACTTC.

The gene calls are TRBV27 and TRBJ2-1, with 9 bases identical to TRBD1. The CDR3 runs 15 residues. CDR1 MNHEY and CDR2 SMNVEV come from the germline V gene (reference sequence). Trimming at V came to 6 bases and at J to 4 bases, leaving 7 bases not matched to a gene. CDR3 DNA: TGTGCCAGCAGGGATGGGACAGGGCAATACAATGAGCAGTTCTTC. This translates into CASRDGTGQYNEQFF.

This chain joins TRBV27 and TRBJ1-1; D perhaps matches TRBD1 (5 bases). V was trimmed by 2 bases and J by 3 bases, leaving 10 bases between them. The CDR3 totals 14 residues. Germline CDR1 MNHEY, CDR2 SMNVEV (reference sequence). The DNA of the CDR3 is TGTGCCAGCAGTTTAATGGGGGGGTACACTGAAGCTTTCTTT. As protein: CASSLMGGYTEAFF.

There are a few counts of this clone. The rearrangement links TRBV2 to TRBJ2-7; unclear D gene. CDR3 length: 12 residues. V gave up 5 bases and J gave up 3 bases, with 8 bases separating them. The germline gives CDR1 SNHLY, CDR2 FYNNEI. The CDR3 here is CASSIQSYEQYF. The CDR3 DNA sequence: TGTGCCAGCAGTATACAGAGCTACGAGCAGTACTTC. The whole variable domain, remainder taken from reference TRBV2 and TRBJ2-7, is EPEVTQTPSHQVTQMGQEVILRCVPISNHLYFYWYRQILGQKVEFLVSFYNNEISEKSEIFDDQFSVERPDGSNFTLKIRSTKLEDSAMYFCASSIQSYEQYFGPGTRLTVT.

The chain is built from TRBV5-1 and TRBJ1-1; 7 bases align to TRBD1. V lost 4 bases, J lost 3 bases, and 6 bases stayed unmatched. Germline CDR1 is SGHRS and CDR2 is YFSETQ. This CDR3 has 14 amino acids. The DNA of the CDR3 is TGCGCCAGCAGCGTGACAGGGTGGGACACTGAAGCTTTCTTT. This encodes CASSVTGWDTEAFF.

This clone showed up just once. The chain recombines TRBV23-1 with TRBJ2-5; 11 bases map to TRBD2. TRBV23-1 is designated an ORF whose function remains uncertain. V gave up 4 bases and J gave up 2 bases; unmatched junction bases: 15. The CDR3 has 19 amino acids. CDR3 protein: CASSRKGLAGVLPQETQYF. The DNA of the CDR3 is TGCGCCAGCAGTCGCAAAGGACTAGCGGGCGTACTCCCTCAAGAGACCCAGTACTTC.

CDR3 sequence reads: CASSIVQGQPQHF. As DNA, the CDR3 is TGTGCCAGTAGTATCGTCCAGGGCCAGCCCCAGCATTTT. The chain carries TRBV19 and TRBJ1-5; D possibly corresponds to TRBD1 (5 bases). The germline gives CDR1 LNHDA, CDR2 SQIVND (reference sequence). This CDR3 comprises 13 residues. Trimming took off 3 bases at V and 7 bases at J, with 10 bases between the two ends.

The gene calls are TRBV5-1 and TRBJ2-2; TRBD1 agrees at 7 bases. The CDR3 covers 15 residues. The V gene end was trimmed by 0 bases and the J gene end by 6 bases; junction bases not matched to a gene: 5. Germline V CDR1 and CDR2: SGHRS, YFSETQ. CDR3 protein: CASSLGGGAPGELFF. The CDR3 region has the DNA TGCGCCAGCAGCTTGGGAGGGGGCGCCCCCGGGGAGCTGTTTTTT.

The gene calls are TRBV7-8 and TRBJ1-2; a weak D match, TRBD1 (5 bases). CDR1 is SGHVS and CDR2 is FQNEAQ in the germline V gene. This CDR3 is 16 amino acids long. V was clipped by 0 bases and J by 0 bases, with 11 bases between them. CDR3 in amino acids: CASSLARGVSNYGYTF. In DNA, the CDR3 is TGTGCCAGCAGCTTAGCCCGGGGGGTATCTAACTATGGCTACACCTTC.

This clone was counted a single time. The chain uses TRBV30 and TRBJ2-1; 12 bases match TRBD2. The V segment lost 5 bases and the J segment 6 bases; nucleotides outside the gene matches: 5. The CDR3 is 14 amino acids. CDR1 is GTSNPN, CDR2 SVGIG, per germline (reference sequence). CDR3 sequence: CAWGPGLAGNEQFF. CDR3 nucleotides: TGTGCCTGGGGGCCGGGACTAGCGGGCAATGAGCAGTTCTTC. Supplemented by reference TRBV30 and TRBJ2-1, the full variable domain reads SQTIHQWPATLVQPVGSPLSLECTVEGTSNPNLYWYRQAAGRGLQLLFYSVGIGQISSEVPQNLSASRPQDRQFILSSKKLLLSDSGFYLCAWGPGLAGNEQFFGPGTRLTVL.

The CDR3 protein is CASSLEGRGEEKLFF. The CDR3 DNA reads as TGTGCCAGCAGTTTAGAGGGGCGGGGGGAAGAAAAACTGTTTTTT. The V call is TRBV27, the J call TRBJ1-4, with a tentative D call TRBD1 (5 bases). The CDR3 sequence is 15 residues long. Trimming took off 2 bases at V and 8 bases at J, with 15 bases between the two ends. The germline gives CDR1 MNHEY, CDR2 SMNVEV (reference sequence).

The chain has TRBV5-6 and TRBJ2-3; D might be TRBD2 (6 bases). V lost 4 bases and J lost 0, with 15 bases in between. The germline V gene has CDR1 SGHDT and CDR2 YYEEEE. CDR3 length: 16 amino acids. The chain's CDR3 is CASSVTTGLSTDTQYF. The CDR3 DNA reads TGTGCCAGCAGCGTAACAACGGGACTTAGCACAGATACGCAGTATTTT.

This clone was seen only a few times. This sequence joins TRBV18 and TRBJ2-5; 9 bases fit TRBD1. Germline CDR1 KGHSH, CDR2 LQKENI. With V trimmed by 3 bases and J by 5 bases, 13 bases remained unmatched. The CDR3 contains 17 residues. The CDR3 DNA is TGTGCCAGCTCACCCGGGACAGGGATTCGATTTTACGAGACCCAGTACTTC. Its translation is CASSPGTGIRFYETQYF.

The CDR3 protein is CASSLSPTAADTQYF. CDR3 coding DNA: TGTGCCAGCAGCTTGTCCCCCACAGCCGCAGATACGCAGTATTTT. The rearrangement links TRBV5-4 to TRBJ2-3; D is uncertain. CDR3 length equals 15 residues. Germline values: CDR1 SGHNT, CDR2 YYREEE (reference sequence). Between the trimmed V and J ends, which lost 1 base and 4 bases, there was a span of 13 bases.

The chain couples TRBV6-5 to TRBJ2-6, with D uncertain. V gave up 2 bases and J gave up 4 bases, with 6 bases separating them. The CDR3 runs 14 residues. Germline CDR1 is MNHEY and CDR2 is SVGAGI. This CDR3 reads CASSYGRGANVLTF. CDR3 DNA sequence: TGTGCCAGCAGTTACGGTAGAGGGGCCAACGTCCTGACTTTC.

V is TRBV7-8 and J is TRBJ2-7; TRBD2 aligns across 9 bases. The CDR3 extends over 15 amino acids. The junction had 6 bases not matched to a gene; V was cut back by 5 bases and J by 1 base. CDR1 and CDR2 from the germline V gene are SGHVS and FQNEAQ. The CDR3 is CASSLSSGVSYEQYF. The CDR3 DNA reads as TGTGCCAGCAGCCTTTCTAGCGGGGTATCCTACGAGCAGTACTTC.

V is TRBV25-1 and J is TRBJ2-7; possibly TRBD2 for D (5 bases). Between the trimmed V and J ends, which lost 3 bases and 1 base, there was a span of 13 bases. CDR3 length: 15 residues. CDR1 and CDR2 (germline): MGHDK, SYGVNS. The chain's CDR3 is CASSDPTGLSYEQYF. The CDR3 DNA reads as TGTGCCAGCAGTGATCCCACCGGACTTTCCTACGAGCAGTACTTC.

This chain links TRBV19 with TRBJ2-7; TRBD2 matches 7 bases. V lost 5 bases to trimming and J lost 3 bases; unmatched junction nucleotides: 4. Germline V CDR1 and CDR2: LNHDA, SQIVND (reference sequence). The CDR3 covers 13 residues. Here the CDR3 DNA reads TGTGCCAGTAGTGGCGGGAGAGGCTACGAGCAGTACTTC. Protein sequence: CASSGGRGYEQYF.

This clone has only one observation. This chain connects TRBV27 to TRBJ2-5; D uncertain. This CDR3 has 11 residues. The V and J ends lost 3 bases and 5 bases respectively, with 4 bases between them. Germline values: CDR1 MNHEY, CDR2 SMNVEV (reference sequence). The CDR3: CASSFRETQYF. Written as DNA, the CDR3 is TGTGCCAGCAGTTTCCGGGAGACCCAGTACTTC.